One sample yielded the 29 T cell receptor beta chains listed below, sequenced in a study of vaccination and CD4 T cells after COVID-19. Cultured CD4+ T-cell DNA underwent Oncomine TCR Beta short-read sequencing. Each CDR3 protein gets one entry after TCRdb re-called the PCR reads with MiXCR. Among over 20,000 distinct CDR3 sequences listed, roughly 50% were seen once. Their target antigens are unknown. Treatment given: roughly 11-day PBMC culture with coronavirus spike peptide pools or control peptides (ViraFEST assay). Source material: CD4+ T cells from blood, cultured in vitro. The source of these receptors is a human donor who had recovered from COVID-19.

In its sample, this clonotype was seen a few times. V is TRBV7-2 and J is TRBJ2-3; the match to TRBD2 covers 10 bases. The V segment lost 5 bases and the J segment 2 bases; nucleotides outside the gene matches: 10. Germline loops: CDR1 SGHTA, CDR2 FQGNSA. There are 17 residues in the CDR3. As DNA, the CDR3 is TGTGCCAGCAGCCTCGAAACTAGCGGGGCCTACACAGATACGCAGTATTTT. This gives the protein CASSLETSGAYTDTQYF.

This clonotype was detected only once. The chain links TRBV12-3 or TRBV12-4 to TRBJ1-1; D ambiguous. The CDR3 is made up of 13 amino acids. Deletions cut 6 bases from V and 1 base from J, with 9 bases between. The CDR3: CASSSQENTEAFF. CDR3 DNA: TGTGCCAGCAGCTCCCAGGAGAACACTGAAGCTTTCTTT.

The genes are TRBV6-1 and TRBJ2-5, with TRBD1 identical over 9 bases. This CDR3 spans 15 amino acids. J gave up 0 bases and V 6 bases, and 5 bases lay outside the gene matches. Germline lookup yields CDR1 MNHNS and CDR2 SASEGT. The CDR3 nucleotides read TGTGCCAGCAGACCCGGGACAGGGCACCAAGAGACCCAGTACTTC. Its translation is CASRPGTGHQETQYF.

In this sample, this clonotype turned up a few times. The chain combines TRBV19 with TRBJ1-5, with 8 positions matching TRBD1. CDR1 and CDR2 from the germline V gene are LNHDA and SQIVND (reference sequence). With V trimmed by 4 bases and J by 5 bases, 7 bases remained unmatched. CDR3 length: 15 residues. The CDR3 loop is CASSRTGGGDQPQHF. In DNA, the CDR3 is TGTGCCAGTAGTAGAACAGGGGGTGGCGATCAGCCCCAGCATTTT.

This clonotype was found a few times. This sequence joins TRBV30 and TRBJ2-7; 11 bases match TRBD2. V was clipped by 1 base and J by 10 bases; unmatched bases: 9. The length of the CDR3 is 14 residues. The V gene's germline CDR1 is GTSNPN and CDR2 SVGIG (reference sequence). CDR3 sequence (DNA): TGTGCCTGGAGTGCGTTAGCGGGAGGGCCTCCCCAGTACTTC. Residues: CAWSALAGGPPQYF.

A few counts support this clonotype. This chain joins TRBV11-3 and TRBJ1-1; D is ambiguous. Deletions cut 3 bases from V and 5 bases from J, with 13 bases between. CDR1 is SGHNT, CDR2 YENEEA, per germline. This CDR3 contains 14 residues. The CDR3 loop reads CASSFARLGTEAFF. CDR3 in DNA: TGTGCCAGCAGCTTCGCGCGGCTGGGGACTGAAGCTTTCTTT.

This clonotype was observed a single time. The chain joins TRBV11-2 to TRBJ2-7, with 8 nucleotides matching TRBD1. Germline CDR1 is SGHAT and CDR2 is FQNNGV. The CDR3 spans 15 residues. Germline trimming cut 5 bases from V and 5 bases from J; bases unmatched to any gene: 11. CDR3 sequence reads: CASSPDQGATHEQYF. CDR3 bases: TGTGCCAGCAGCCCTGACCAGGGGGCGACCCACGAGCAGTACTTC.

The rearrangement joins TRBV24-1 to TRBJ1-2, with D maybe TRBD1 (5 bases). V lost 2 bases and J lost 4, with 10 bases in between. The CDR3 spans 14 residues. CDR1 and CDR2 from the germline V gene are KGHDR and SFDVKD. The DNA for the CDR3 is TGTGCCACCAGTGATTCACAGGAGATCTATGGCTACACCTTC. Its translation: CATSDSQEIYGYTF.

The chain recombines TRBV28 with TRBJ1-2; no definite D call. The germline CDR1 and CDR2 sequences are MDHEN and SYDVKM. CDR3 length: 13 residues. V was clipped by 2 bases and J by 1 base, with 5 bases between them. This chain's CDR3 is CASSLDLNYGYTF. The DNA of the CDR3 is TGTGCCAGCAGTTTAGACCTTAACTATGGCTACACCTTC.

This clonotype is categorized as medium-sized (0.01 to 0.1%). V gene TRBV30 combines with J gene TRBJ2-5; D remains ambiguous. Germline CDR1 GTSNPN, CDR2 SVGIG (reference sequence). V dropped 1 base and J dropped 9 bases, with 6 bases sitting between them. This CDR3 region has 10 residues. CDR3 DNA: TGTGCCTGGAGTGAATCGGCCCAGTACTTC. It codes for CAWSESAQYF.

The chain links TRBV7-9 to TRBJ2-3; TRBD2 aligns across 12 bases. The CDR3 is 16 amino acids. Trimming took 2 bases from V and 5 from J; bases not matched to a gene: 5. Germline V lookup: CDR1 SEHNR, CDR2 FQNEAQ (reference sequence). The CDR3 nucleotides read TGTGCCAGCAGCTTACCTAGCGGGAGGGCGATAGATACGCAGTATTTT. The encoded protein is CASSLPSGRAIDTQYF.

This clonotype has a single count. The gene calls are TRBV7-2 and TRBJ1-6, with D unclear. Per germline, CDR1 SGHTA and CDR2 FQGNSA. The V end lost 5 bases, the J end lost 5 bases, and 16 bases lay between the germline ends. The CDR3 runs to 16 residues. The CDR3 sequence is CASSLERARNNSPLHF. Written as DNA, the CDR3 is TGTGCCAGCAGCCTTGAACGGGCCCGAAATAATTCACCCCTCCACTTT.

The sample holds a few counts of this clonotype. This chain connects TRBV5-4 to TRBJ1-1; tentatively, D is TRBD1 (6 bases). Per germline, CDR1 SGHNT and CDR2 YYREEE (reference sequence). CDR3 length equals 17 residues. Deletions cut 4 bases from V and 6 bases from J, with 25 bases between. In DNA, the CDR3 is TGTGCCAGCAGCCAGGGGACCTTCGGGATGTTTGAAGCTGAAGCTTTCTTT. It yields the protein CASSQGTFGMFEAEAFF.

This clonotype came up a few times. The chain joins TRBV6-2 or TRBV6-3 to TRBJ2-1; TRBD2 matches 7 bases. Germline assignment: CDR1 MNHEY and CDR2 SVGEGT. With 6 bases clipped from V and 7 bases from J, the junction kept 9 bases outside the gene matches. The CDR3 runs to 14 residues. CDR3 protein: CASSDSGSINEQFF. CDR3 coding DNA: TGTGCCAGCAGCGATAGCGGGTCCATAAATGAGCAGTTCTTC.

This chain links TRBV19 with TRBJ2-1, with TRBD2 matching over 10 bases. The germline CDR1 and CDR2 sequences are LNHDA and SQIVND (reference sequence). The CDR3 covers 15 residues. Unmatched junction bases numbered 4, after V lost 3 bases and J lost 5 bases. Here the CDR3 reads CASSIASGSHNEQFF. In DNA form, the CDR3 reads TGTGCCAGTAGTATTGCTAGCGGGAGTCACAATGAGCAGTTCTTC. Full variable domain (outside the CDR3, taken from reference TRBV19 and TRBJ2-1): DGGITQSPKYLFRKEGQNVTLSCEQNLNHDAMYWYRQDPGQGLRLIYYSQIVNDFQKGDIAEGYSVSREKKESFPLTVTSAQKNPTAFYLCASSIASGSHNEQFFGPGTRLTVL.

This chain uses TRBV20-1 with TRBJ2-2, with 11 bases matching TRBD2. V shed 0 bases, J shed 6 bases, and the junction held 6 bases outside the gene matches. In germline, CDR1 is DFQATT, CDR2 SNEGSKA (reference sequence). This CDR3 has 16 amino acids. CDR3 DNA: TGCAGTGCTAGAGATGCAGTAGCGGGAGGGGCCGGGGAGCTGTTTTTT. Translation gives CSARDAVAGGAGELFF.

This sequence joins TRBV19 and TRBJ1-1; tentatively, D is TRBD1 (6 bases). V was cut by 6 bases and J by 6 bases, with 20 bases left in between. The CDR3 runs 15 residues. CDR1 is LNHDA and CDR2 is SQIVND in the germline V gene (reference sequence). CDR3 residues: CASRTRPGEGAEAFF. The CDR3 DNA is TGTGCCAGTAGAACCCGACCGGGGGAGGGGGCTGAAGCTTTCTTT.

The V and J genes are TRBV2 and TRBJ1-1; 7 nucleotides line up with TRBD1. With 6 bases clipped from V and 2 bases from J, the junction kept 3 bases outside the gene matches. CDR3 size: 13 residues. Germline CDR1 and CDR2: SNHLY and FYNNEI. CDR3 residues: CASRDRFNTEAFF. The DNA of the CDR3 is TGTGCCAGCAGGGACAGGTTTAACACTGAAGCTTTCTTT.

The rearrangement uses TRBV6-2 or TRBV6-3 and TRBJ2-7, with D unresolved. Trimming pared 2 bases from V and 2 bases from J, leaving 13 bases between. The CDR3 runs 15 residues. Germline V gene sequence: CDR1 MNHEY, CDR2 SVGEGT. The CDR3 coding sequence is TGTGCCAGCAGTTACCCCCCACAGCTAACCTACGAGCAGTACTTC. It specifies CASSYPPQLTYEQYF.

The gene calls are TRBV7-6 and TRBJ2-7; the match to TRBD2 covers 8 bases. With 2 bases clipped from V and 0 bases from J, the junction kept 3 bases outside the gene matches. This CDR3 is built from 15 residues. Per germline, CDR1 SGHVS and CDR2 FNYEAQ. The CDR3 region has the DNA TGTGCCAGCAGCTTATTAGCGGGGAGCTCCTACGAGCAGTACTTC. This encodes CASSLLAGSSYEQYF.

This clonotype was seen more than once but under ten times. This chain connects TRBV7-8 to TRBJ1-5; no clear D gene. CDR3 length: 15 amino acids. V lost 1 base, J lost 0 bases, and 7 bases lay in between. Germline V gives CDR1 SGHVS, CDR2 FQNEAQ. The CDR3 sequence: CASSLDSYSNQPQHF. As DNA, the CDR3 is TGTGCCAGCAGCTTAGACAGCTATAGCAATCAGCCCCAGCATTTT.

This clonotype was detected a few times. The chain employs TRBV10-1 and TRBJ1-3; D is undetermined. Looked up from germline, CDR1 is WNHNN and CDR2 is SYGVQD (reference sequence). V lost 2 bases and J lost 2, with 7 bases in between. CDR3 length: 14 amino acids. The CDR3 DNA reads TGCGCCAGCAGTGAGGATCAGGCTGGAAACACCATATATTTT. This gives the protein CASSEDQAGNTIYF.

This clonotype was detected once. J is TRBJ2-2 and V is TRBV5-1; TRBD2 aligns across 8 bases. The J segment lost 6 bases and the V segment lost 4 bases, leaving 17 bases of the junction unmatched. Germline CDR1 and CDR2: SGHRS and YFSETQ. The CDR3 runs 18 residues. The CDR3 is CASSLVPRTGGQPGELFF. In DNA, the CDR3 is TGCGCCAGCAGCCTAGTCCCTAGAACGGGAGGGCAGCCCGGGGAGCTGTTTTTT.

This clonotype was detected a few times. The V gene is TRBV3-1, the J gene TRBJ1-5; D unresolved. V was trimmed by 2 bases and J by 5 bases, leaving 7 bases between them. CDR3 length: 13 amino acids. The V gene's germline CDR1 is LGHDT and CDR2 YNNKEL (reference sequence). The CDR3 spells CASSQLPDQPQHF. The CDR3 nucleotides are TGTGCCAGCAGCCAACTTCCGGATCAGCCCCAGCATTTT. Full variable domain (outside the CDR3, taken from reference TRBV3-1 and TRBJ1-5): DTAVSQTPKYLVTQMGNDKSIKCEQNLGHDTMYWYKQDSKKFLKIMFSYNNKELIINETVPNRFSPKSPDKAHLNLHINSLELGDSAVYFCASSQLPDQPQHFGDGTRLSIL.

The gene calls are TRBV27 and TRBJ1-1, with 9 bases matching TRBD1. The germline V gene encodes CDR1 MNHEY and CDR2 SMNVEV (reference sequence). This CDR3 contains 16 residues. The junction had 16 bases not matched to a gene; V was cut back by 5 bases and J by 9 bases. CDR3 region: CASSLHRPGTGYQAFF. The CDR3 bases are TGTGCCAGCAGTCTCCATCGTCCCGGGACAGGGTACCAAGCTTTCTTT.

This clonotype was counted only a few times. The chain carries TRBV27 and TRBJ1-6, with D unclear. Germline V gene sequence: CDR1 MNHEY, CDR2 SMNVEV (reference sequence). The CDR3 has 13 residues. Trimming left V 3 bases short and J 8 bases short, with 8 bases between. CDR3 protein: CASSFLGDSPLHF. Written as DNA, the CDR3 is TGTGCCAGCAGTTTCTTAGGAGATTCACCCCTCCACTTT.

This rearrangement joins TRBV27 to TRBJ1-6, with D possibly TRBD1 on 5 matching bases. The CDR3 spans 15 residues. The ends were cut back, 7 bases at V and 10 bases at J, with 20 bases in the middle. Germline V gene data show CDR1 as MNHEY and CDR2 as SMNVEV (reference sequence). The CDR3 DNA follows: TGTGCCAGCAAGCGTGAAAGGGGCTACGGGTCACCCCTCCACTTT. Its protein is CASKRERGYGSPLHF.

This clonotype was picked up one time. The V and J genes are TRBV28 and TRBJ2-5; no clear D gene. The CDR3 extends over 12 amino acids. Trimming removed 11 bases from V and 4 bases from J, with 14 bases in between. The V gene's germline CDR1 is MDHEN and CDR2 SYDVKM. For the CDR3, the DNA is TGTGCCCCGAAAGCTTCACCAGAGACCCAGTACTTC. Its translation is CAPKASPETQYF.

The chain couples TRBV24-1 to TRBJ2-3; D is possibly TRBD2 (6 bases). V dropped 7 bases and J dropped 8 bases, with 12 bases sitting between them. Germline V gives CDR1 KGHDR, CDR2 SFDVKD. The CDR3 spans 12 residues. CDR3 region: CATRTSEGTQYF. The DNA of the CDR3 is TGTGCCACCAGAACCTCGGAGGGTACGCAGTATTTT.